This T cell receptor (beta chain) was obtained from a study of cytomegalovirus exposure and HLA in healthy donors. Trimming cost V 2 bases and J 4 bases, with 15 bases left between them. The length of the CDR3 is 16 residues. Germline assignment: CDR1 SGHNT and CDR2 YYREEE (reference sequence). This clone was counted only a few times. The PCR made use of 60 Vbeta and 13 Jbeta primers. The assay was immunoSEQ multiplex PCR, and TCRdb's table has in-frame clones only and misses some. The data hold 170,000 or so clones, with 75% to 85% observed a single time. The sample comprised PBMCs. This sequence joins TRBV5-4 and TRBJ2-2; maybe TRBD2 (5 bases). This receptor was taken from a woman aged 25-40 years in good health and CMV-seropositive. The CDR3 nucleotides are TGTGCCAGCAGCTTTTCTGAAATGCGGGCCACCGGGGAGCTGTTTTTT. This gives the protein CASSFSEMRATGELFF. The entire variable domain, with the rest obtained from reference TRBV5-4 and TRBJ2-2, is as follows: ETGVTQSPTHLIKTRGQQVTLRCSSQSGHNTVSWYQQALGQGPQFIFQYYREEENGRGNFPPRFSGLQFPNYSSELNVNALELDDSALYLCASSFSEMRATGELFFGEGSRLTVL.